This TCR beta chain was obtained from a study of T cells after yellow fever vaccination. Overall study findings and caveats: Most primary-vaccination clones recurred post-booster (roughly 96% CD4, around 90% CD8). Just a small share of clonotypes turned up in the CD4 compartment as well as the CD8 compartment. On re-exposure, the response was weaker but peaked faster, at day 5 versus 15.

UMIs and a universal primer site were added when TCR cDNA was made by 5'RACE template switching. TCRdb reprocessed the 5' RACE reads via MiXCR and lists one record per CDR3 protein. The table lists 500,000 to 650,000 distinct CDR3 sequences, roughly 17% of them singletons. This CDR3 has 14 residues. CDR1 and CDR2 from the germline V gene are SGHTA and FQGNSA. Trimming at V came to 7 bases and at J to 7 bases, leaving 12 bases not matched to a gene. This clonotype was observed at least ten times. Its target is unknown. Sequences were derived from PBMCs, sampled 4 to 5 days after the first yellow fever vaccination. The clonotype was recovered from a man between 18 and 35 years old who received the YFV17D yellow fever vaccine. J is TRBJ2-7 and V is TRBV7-2; TRBD2 agrees at 8 bases. The CDR3 loop reads CASTGGTSGREQYF. The CDR3 DNA sequence: TGTGCCAGCACGGGGGGGACCTCAGGGAGGGAGCAGTACTTC.